Below are 25 T cell receptor beta chains sequenced from a single sample in a study of prognosis after radiotherapy for stage I lung cancer. The study amplified the TCR beta CDR3 region from genomic DNA. This amplification was carried out by two rounds of multiplex PCR. For every TRBV and TRBJ gene, a specific primer was used in first-round PCR. One entry per CDR3 protein results from TCRdb running MiXCR on the multiplex PCR reads. The sample contains under 20,000 distinct CDR3 sequences, less than 70% of which appear only once. This specimen was PBMCs, taken before or after stereotactic body radiation therapy (not recorded which). All receptors derive from a donor at least 50 years old with non-small cell lung cancer.

By sample fraction, this clonotype is medium-sized. CDR3 nucleotides: TGTGCCAGCAGTTCTCCGGGGCCGGGGGACTATGGCTACACCTTC. This codes for CASSSPGPGDYGYTF. This chain joins TRBV28 and TRBJ1-2; a weak D match, TRBD1 (5 bases). V lost 4 bases and J 3 bases, leaving 15 bases between the germline ends. Looked up from germline, CDR1 is MDHEN and CDR2 is SYDVKM. The CDR3 has 15 residues.

V and J are TRBV6-2 or TRBV6-3 and TRBJ2-7; TRBD1 matches at 10 bases. V trimming: 6 bases; J trimming: 5 bases; junction bases outside the gene matches: 10. Per the germline V gene, CDR1 is MNHEY and CDR2 is SVGEGT. The CDR3 has 15 residues. The CDR3 protein is CASRFGQGERNEQYF. CDR3 nucleotides: TGTGCCAGCAGATTCGGACAGGGGGAGAGGAACGAGCAGTACTTC.

This clonotype was counted at least ten times. The chain carries TRBV20-1 and TRBJ1-2; a weak D match, TRBD1 (6 bases). Germline loops: CDR1 DFQATT, CDR2 SNEGSKA (reference sequence). This CDR3 region has 12 residues. V was trimmed by 7 bases and J by 6 bases, leaving 15 bases between them. CDR3 sequence reads: CSGSAGVNGYTF. The CDR3 bases are TGCAGTGGATCAGCAGGGGTTAATGGCTACACCTTC.

By sample share, this clonotype is medium-sized (0.01 to 0.1%). V and J are TRBV27 and TRBJ2-7; D possibly corresponds to TRBD2 (6 bases). The CDR3 spans 14 residues. Trimming removed 2 bases from V and 3 bases from J, with 11 bases in between. The germline CDR1 and CDR2 sequences are MNHEY and SMNVEV (reference sequence). CDR3 sequence (DNA): TGTGCCAGCAGTTTAGGGCGGGGAGACTACGAGCAGTACTTC. Encoded protein: CASSLGRGDYEQYF.

Ten or more counts support this clonotype. The gene calls are TRBV19 and TRBJ1-1; 7 bases are shared with TRBD1. The CDR3 has 14 amino acids. V was pared by 5 bases and J by 3 bases, with 6 bases of the junction left unmatched. Germline CDR1 reads LNHDA; CDR2 reads SQIVND (reference sequence). The DNA of the CDR3 is TGTGCCAGTAGTGGACGACAGGGCCACACTGAAGCTTTCTTT. Its translation is CASSGRQGHTEAFF.

By sample fraction, this clonotype is medium-sized. The chain joins TRBV4-1 to TRBJ1-2; TRBD1 is a possible D gene (5 bases). V dropped 1 base and J dropped 5 bases, with 14 bases sitting between them. CDR3 length: 15 amino acids. The V gene's germline CDR1 is MGHRA and CDR2 YSYEKL. The CDR3 DNA reads TGCGCCAGCAGCCAAGGGGGCCCCTCGGCGTATGGCTACACCTTC. Translation gives CASSQGGPSAYGYTF.

By share, this clonotype ranks as medium-sized. The chain combines TRBV6-1 with TRBJ1-2; D is unclear. The CDR3 loop spans 11 amino acids. Trimming shortened V by 2 bases and J by 7 bases, and 5 bases separated the two germline ends. CDR1 and CDR2 (germline): MNHNS, SASEGT. The DNA for the CDR3 is TGTGCCAGCAGTGAATTCCTTGGCTACACCTTC. It is translated as CASSEFLGYTF.

The chain couples TRBV6-5 to TRBJ2-3; D gene ambiguous. Trimming left V 3 bases short and J 2 bases short, with 18 bases between. CDR1 and CDR2 from the germline V gene are MNHEY and SVGAGI. The CDR3 is made up of 17 amino acids. CDR3 region: CASSYSPLSCLTDTQYF. CDR3 DNA sequence: TGTGCCAGCAGTTATTCCCCACTATCGTGCCTCACAGATACGCAGTATTTT.

At least ten counts were recorded for this clonotype. This chain links TRBV2 with TRBJ2-2; TRBD1 aligns across 7 bases. Trimming took 8 bases from V and 9 from J; bases not matched to a gene: 3. The CDR3 is 11 amino acids. CDR1 and CDR2 (germline): SNHLY, FYNNEI. For the CDR3, the DNA is TGTGCCAGCGTACAGGGGCGGGAGCTGTTTTTT. It is translated as CASVQGRELFF.

By sample share, this clonotype is medium-sized. J is TRBJ2-1 and V is TRBV11-3; the D gene could be TRBD1 or TRBD2 (10 bases each). Germline CDR1 reads SGHNT; CDR2 reads YENEEA. The ends were cut back, 1 base at V and 5 bases at J, with 30 bases in the middle. The CDR3 is made up of 21 amino acids. Here the CDR3 reads CASSLGRTGGLAGVRHNEQFF. The CDR3 bases are TGTGCCAGCAGCTTAGGTCGGACAGGGGGGCTAGCGGGAGTTCGCCACAATGAGCAGTTCTTC.

The chain has TRBV12-3 or TRBV12-4 and TRBJ2-7, with D maybe TRBD2 (6 bases). The CDR3 is 15 amino acids. Deletions cut 1 base from V and 6 bases from J, with 16 bases between. The CDR3 DNA reads TGTGCCAGCAGTTTAGGGGCTGGAGGGATTAGCGAGCAGTACTTC. Protein product: CASSLGAGGISEQYF.

This clonotype has more than one count but fewer than ten. The chain is built from TRBV6-4 and TRBJ1-6; no definite D call. V was shortened by 3 bases and J by 7 bases, with 7 bases between the two germline ends. This CDR3 is built from 13 residues. Germline CDR1 is MRHNA and CDR2 is SNTAGT. In nucleotides, the CDR3 is TGTGCCAGCAGTGAGAACAGCAATTCACCCCTCCACTTT. Translated, it gives CASSENSNSPLHF.

CDR3 coding DNA: TGTGCCAGCAGCGTAGGGGGGAGCACAGATACGCAGTATTTT. Protein product: CASSVGGSTDTQYF. The chain links TRBV9 to TRBJ2-3; tentatively, D is TRBD1 or TRBD2 (5 bases each). Germline V CDR1 and CDR2: SGDLS, YYNGEE. The V end was cut by 0 bases, the J end by 0 bases, with 5 bases between. The CDR3 consists of 14 residues.

This clonotype was recorded many times. The CDR3 coding sequence is TGTGCCACCAGCACCTATAGCAATCAGCCCCAGCATTTT. Its protein is CATSTYSNQPQHF. V usage is TRBV15 and J usage is TRBJ1-5; D is uncertain. The ends were cut back, 4 bases at V and 0 bases at J, with 4 bases in the middle. CDR1 and CDR2 from the germline V gene are LNHNV and YYDKDF (reference sequence). The CDR3 has 13 residues.

This clonotype came up many times. The chain carries TRBV6-5 and TRBJ1-1; 8 bases align to TRBD1. Looked up from germline, CDR1 is MNHEY and CDR2 is SVGAGI. The J segment lost 0 bases and the V segment lost 4 bases, leaving 4 bases of the junction unmatched. There are 15 residues in the CDR3. DNA for the CDR3: TGTGCCAGCAGTTCCCTGGACAGGGTGAACACTGAAGCTTTCTTT. Its translation is CASSSLDRVNTEAFF.

This clonotype came up a few times. The chain combines TRBV7-3 with TRBJ2-2; 13 nucleotides align to TRBD2. J lost 2 bases, V lost 10 bases, and 1 base had no gene match. This CDR3 has 14 amino acids. The germline V gene has CDR1 SGHTA and CDR2 FQGTGA. The CDR3 DNA reads as TGTGCCATGGGACTAGCGGGAAACACCGGGGAGCTGTTTTTT. This gives the protein CAMGLAGNTGELFF.

This clonotype was seen ten or more times. The chain recombines TRBV14 with TRBJ1-1; 9 bases agree with TRBD1. The V gene's germline CDR1 is SGHDN and CDR2 FVKESK. V dropped 0 bases and J dropped 5; count of bases not matched to a gene: 10. The CDR3 length is 17 residues. CDR3: CASSQEGGQGLRTEAFF. The DNA of the CDR3 is TGTGCCAGCAGCCAAGAAGGGGGACAGGGATTGCGGACTGAAGCTTTCTTT.

The V and J genes are TRBV10-2 and TRBJ2-1, with D hard to call. Germline V CDR1 and CDR2: WSHSY, SAAADI. V lost 5 bases and J 2 bases, leaving 7 bases between the germline ends. There are 13 residues in the CDR3. Written as DNA, the CDR3 is TGCGCCAGCAGTACTGAAACCTACAATGAGCAGTTCTTC. Translating gives CASSTETYNEQFF.

This clonotype appeared many times. V gene TRBV10-3 combines with J gene TRBJ1-6; tentatively, D is TRBD1 (6 bases). Germline CDR1 and CDR2: ENHRY and SYGVKD. The CDR3 consists of 14 residues. V shed 5 bases and J shed 8 bases, with 13 bases lying between them. CDR3 amino acids: CAISLQKGDSPLHF. CDR3 DNA: TGTGCCATCAGTTTACAGAAGGGGGATTCACCCCTCCACTTT.

A few counts support this clonotype. The chain links TRBV20-1 to TRBJ2-1; D is ambiguous. V was cut by 4 bases and J by 6 bases, with 16 bases left in between. Germline CDR1 is DFQATT and CDR2 is SNEGSKA (reference sequence). The length of the CDR3 is 14 residues. DNA of the CDR3: TGCAGTGCTATATCGCTGGATTGGACCAATGAGCAGTTCTTC. Encoded protein: CSAISLDWTNEQFF.

Relative to its sample, this clonotype is medium-sized. The chain combines TRBV11-2 with TRBJ2-2; a possible D gene is TRBD1 (6 bases). V gave up 1 base and J gave up 6 bases, with 12 bases separating them. Germline V gene data show CDR1 as SGHAT and CDR2 as FQNNGV. The CDR3 runs 15 residues. The CDR3 region is CASSLGTVGSGELFF. CDR3 nucleotides: TGTGCCAGCAGCTTAGGGACAGTGGGATCCGGGGAGCTGTTTTTT.

The rearrangement uses TRBV6-1 and TRBJ2-1; no reliable D call. The V end lost 7 bases, the J end lost 0 bases, and 10 bases lay between the germline ends. The CDR3 has 14 amino acids. Germline values: CDR1 MNHNS, CDR2 SASEGT. The CDR3 DNA reads as TGTGCCAGCAACTCCCCAGGCTCCTACAATGAGCAGTTCTTC. Protein: CASNSPGSYNEQFF.

CDR3 coding DNA: TGTGCCAGCAGCTCTTCTCGACGGACCAATGAGCAGTTCTTC. Translating gives CASSSSRRTNEQFF. This rearrangement joins TRBV5-6 to TRBJ2-1; D gene uncertain. The CDR3 is made up of 14 amino acids. Between the trimmed V and J ends, which lost 3 bases and 6 bases, there was a span of 13 bases. Germline CDR1 SGHDT, CDR2 YYEEEE.

This clonotype was counted a single time. The genes are TRBV6-1 and TRBJ1-3, with 7 bases lining up with TRBD1. Germline CDR1 and CDR2: MNHNS and SASEGT. This CDR3 is 14 amino acids long. V dropped 10 bases and J dropped 1; count of bases not matched to a gene: 7. CDR3 loop: CAIGQAWSGNTIYF. CDR3 nucleotide sequence: TGTGCCATAGGACAGGCTTGGTCTGGAAACACCATATATTTT.

The rearrangement joins TRBV18 to TRBJ2-1; 10 bases agree with TRBD2. Germline assignment: CDR1 KGHSH and CDR2 LQKENI. The CDR3 has 15 amino acids. Trimming removed 3 bases from V and 6 bases from J; junction bases left unmatched: 5. The CDR3: CASSPLAGAGNEQFF. The CDR3 coding sequence is TGTGCCAGCTCACCCCTAGCGGGAGCGGGCAATGAGCAGTTCTTC.